These 23 T cell receptor beta chains were all obtained from the same sample, sequenced in a study of cytomegalovirus exposure and HLA in healthy donors. 13 Jbeta primers and 60 Vbeta primers were used for the PCR. Clones were sequenced by immunoSEQ multiplex PCR, and TCRdb holds only the in-frame ones, with some missing. The sample shows some 190,000 clones, 65% to 80% of them seen only once. The sample taken for sequencing was PBMCs. The receptors were sampled from a woman aged 30 to 39 in good health and CMV-seropositive.

This chain uses TRBV4-3 with TRBJ2-5; 9 nucleotides line up with TRBD2. The CDR3 spans 16 residues. The junction had 5 bases not matched to a gene; V was cut back by 1 base and J by 2 bases. The germline V gene encodes CDR1 LGHNA and CDR2 YSLEER. CDR3 DNA sequence: TGCGCCAGCAGCCAAGGGGCTAGCGGGGTTCAAGAGACCCAGTACTTC. As protein: CASSQGASGVQETQYF.

This clone appeared once. The rearrangement uses TRBV11-2 and TRBJ2-7; D may be TRBD2 (7 bases). CDR1 and CDR2 (germline): SGHAT, FQNNGV. This CDR3 spans 14 amino acids. V was cut by 4 bases and J by 6 bases, with 16 bases left in between. CDR3 nucleotide sequence: TGTGCCAGCAGCTCGCCGGGGCGGGGGCTCGAGCAGTACTTC. Protein product: CASSSPGRGLEQYF. The full variable domain, in which reference TRBV11-2 and TRBJ2-7 provide the parts outside the CDR3, is EAGVAQSPRYKIIEKRQSVAFWCNPISGHATLYWYQQILGQGPKLLIQFQNNGVVDDSQLPKDRFSAERLKGVDSTLKIQPAKLEDSAVYLCASSSPGRGLEQYFGPGTRLTVT.

The chain combines TRBV10-3 with TRBJ2-1, with 12 bases matching TRBD2. The germline V gene has CDR1 ENHRY and CDR2 SYGVKD. Trimming at V came to 10 bases and at J to 6 bases, leaving 4 bases not matched to a gene. The CDR3 totals 13 residues. This CDR3 is CATGLAGSNEQFF. The CDR3 nucleotides are TGTGCCACCGGACTAGCGGGGTCCAATGAGCAGTTCTTC.

The rearrangement uses TRBV5-1 and TRBJ1-2; D not certain. CDR1 is SGHRS, CDR2 YFSETQ, per germline. CDR3 length: 16 amino acids. Trimming left V 4 bases short and J 0 bases short, with 16 bases between. The CDR3 coding sequence is TGCGCCAGCAGCCTATCCAATCCTAACTCTAACTATGGCTACACCTTC. Amino acids: CASSLSNPNSNYGYTF.

The sample holds one count of this clone. V is TRBV4-2 and J is TRBJ2-5, with 7 bases identical to TRBD1. The assigned J gene may be wrong: the sequence end matches TRBJ2-7 better. This CDR3 has 14 amino acids. Germline CDR1 LGHNA, CDR2 YNFKEQ. CDR3: CASIRGQLTYEQYF. The CDR3 bases are TGTGCCAGCATAAGGGGACAGCTAACCTACGAGCAGTACTTC.

The CDR3 sequence is CASSPDRLISNQPQHF. The CDR3 bases are TGTGCCAGCAGCCCCGACAGGCTAATTAGCAATCAGCCCCAGCATTTT. This chain uses TRBV7-2 with TRBJ1-5; D is possibly TRBD1 (6 bases). This CDR3 has 16 residues. Germline values: CDR1 SGHTA, CDR2 FQGNSA. Trimming pared 5 bases from V and 0 bases from J, leaving 14 bases between. Using reference TRBV7-2 and TRBJ1-5 for the parts outside the CDR3, the full variable domain is GAGVSQSPSNKVTEKGKDVELRCDPISGHTALYWYRQSLGQGLEFLIYFQGNSAPDKSGLPSDRFSAERTGGSVSTLTIQRTQQEDSAVYLCASSPDRLISNQPQHFGDGTRLSIL.

This clone has just a few counts. The rearrangement uses TRBV5-1 and TRBJ2-2; 10 bases line up with TRBD2. Germline CDR1 is SGHRS and CDR2 is YFSETQ. The CDR3 has 19 residues. V was pared by 5 bases and J by 3 bases, with 16 bases of the junction left unmatched. DNA of the CDR3: TGCGCCAGCAGTAGAGCGGGGGGGGGATTAACAGCTTACACCGGGGAGCTGTTTTTT. Its translation: CASSRAGGGLTAYTGELFF.

J is TRBJ2-7 and V is TRBV4-3, with D tentatively TRBD2 (6 bases). The CDR3 contains 15 residues. V lost 0 bases to trimming and J lost 4 bases, with 13 bases between them. Looked up from germline, CDR1 is LGHNA and CDR2 is YSLEER. The CDR3 here is CASSQDSYGGYEQYF. In DNA, the CDR3 is TGCGCCAGCAGCCAAGATTCGTATGGGGGGTACGAGCAGTACTTC.

The J gene is TRBJ2-3, the V gene TRBV29-1, with 7 bases aligning to TRBD1. Germline loops: CDR1 SQVTM, CDR2 ANQGSEA. CDR3 length: 14 residues. V was clipped by 3 bases and J by 3 bases; unmatched bases: 6. In DNA, the CDR3 is TGCAGCGTTGAGACAGGGAGCGCGACAGATACGCAGTATTTT. Its translation is CSVETGSATDTQYF.

This clone is a singleton in its sample. This chain uses TRBV7-9 with TRBJ2-1, with 9 bases identical to TRBD2. This CDR3 is 15 amino acids long. In germline, CDR1 is SEHNR, CDR2 FQNEAQ (reference sequence). The V segment lost 3 bases and the J segment 5 bases; nucleotides outside the gene matches: 5. The CDR3: CASSFAGGPNNEQFF. The CDR3 nucleotides read TGTGCCAGCAGCTTTGCGGGGGGGCCTAACAATGAGCAGTTCTTC.

The CDR3 here is CASSYSDYRSLSAQYF. The CDR3, as DNA: TGTGCCAGCAGTTACTCGGACTATAGGTCGTTGTCGGCCCAGTACTTC. The chain couples TRBV6-5 to TRBJ2-5, with D possibly being TRBD2 (6 bases). The CDR3 runs 16 residues. The germline V gene encodes CDR1 MNHEY and CDR2 SVGAGI. Trimming left V 0 bases short and J 9 bases short, with 20 bases between.

The V call is TRBV19, the J call TRBJ2-3; TRBD1 agrees at 7 bases. Germline values: CDR1 LNHDA, CDR2 SQIVND (reference sequence). Losses at the gene ends were 6 bases for V and 4 bases for J; bases not matched to a gene: 7. This CDR3 has 14 residues. CDR3 bases: TGTGCCAGTAGCCCGGACAGGATTCCAGATACGCAGTATTTT. It codes for CASSPDRIPDTQYF.

The V gene is TRBV7-2, the J gene TRBJ1-1, with 7 bases identical to TRBD1. Germline V lookup: CDR1 SGHTA, CDR2 FQGNSA. The CDR3 is made up of 14 amino acids. Trimming took 3 bases from V and 8 from J; bases not matched to a gene: 9. Written as DNA, the CDR3 is TGTGCCAGCAGCTTTCAAACCGGGACAGAAGAAGCTTTCTTT. It yields the protein CASSFQTGTEEAFF.

This clone has a handful of counts. The CDR3 nucleotides read TGTGCCAGCAGCCCCCCCCTACGGACAGGGGGCACATCTGGGCAGTACTTC. Its translation: CASSPPLRTGGTSGQYF. This sequence joins TRBV7-8 and TRBJ2-7; 11 bases agree with TRBD1. This CDR3 is 17 amino acids long. CDR1 is SGHVS, CDR2 FQNEAQ, per germline. Losses at the gene ends were 5 bases for V and 9 bases for J; bases not matched to a gene: 18.

The rearrangement joins TRBV5-1 to TRBJ1-5, with TRBD1 as a possible D gene (5 bases). The CDR3 loop spans 17 amino acids. Germline V gives CDR1 SGHRS, CDR2 YFSETQ. The V end lost 4 bases, the J end lost 3 bases, and 20 bases lay between the germline ends. The CDR3 loop reads CASSPWGGGVDNQPQHF. The DNA for the CDR3 is TGCGCCAGCAGCCCCTGGGGTGGAGGGGTGGACAATCAGCCCCAGCATTTT.

The genes are TRBV28 and TRBJ1-5; no clear D. The germline gives CDR1 MDHEN, CDR2 SYDVKM. Trimming removed 2 bases at V and 6 bases at J, with 8 bases between. The CDR3 runs 13 residues. The CDR3 reads CASSLTGSQPQHF. The CDR3 region has the DNA TGTGCCAGCAGTTTAACGGGGAGTCAGCCCCAGCATTTT. Based on the CDR3 plus reference TRBV28 and TRBJ1-5, the full variable domain is DVKVTQSSRYLVKRTGEKVFLECVQDMDHENMFWYRQDPGLGLRLIYFSYDVKMKEKGDIPEGYSVSREKKERFSLILESASTNQTSMYLCASSLTGSQPQHFGDGTRLSIL.

This clone was seen a handful of times. CDR3 sequence: CASSPDRVFDEQYF. The CDR3 region has the DNA TGCGCCAGCAGTCCGGACAGGGTGTTTGACGAGCAGTACTTC. The chain employs TRBV5-1 and TRBJ2-7, with 8 bases fitting TRBD1. J was trimmed by 5 bases and V by 5 bases; bases with no gene match: 9. CDR3 length equals 14 residues. The germline V gene has CDR1 SGHRS and CDR2 YFSETQ.

This clone was seen just once. The rearrangement joins TRBV4-3 to TRBJ2-1, with TRBD2 matching 10 bases. In germline, CDR1 is LGHNA, CDR2 YSLEER. CDR3 length: 17 amino acids. Trimming took 2 bases from V and 0 from J; bases not matched to a gene: 4. The CDR3 sequence: CASSQRPSGGSYNEQFF. The CDR3 nucleotides are TGCGCCAGCAGCCAAAGGCCTAGCGGGGGCTCCTACAATGAGCAGTTCTTC.

The J gene is TRBJ1-1, the V gene TRBV11-2; unclear D gene. The CDR3 contains 14 residues. Trimming stripped 5 bases from V and 0 bases from J, with 10 bases between. Germline-derived CDR1 and CDR2 are SGHAT and FQNNGV. Here the CDR3 reads CASSPHTMNTEAFF. The DNA of the CDR3 is TGTGCCAGCAGCCCCCACACCATGAACACTGAAGCTTTCTTT.

J is TRBJ2-2 and V is TRBV30; 8 bases map to TRBD2. From germline, CDR1 is GTSNPN and CDR2 SVGIG (reference sequence). Trimming at V came to 5 bases and at J to 5 bases, leaving 10 bases not matched to a gene. The length of the CDR3 is 15 residues. Here the CDR3 DNA reads TGTGCCTGGGACCGCGGGGGGCCGAGGACCGGGGAGCTGTTTTTT. Translating gives CAWDRGGPRTGELFF.

This clone came up a few times. This chain links TRBV27 with TRBJ2-5; 14 bases align to TRBD2. The germline V gene encodes CDR1 MNHEY and CDR2 SMNVEV (reference sequence). The CDR3 covers 17 residues. With V trimmed by 5 bases and J by 2 bases, 7 bases remained unmatched. The CDR3 bases are TGTGCCAGCAGTAAGGGGACTAGCGGGGGCCTGCAAGAGACCCAGTACTTC. This codes for CASSKGTSGGLQETQYF.

In its sample, this clone was seen a few times. The CDR3 here is CAISGQGLSGNTIYF. Written as DNA, the CDR3 is TGTGCCATCAGTGGACAGGGTCTCTCTGGAAACACCATATATTTT. The V call is TRBV10-3, the J call TRBJ1-3; 7 positions match TRBD1. This CDR3 has 15 amino acids. With V trimmed by 4 bases and J by 0 bases, 3 bases remained unmatched. Germline assignment: CDR1 ENHRY and CDR2 SYGVKD.

The V call is TRBV6-6, the J call TRBJ1-4, with no clear D. The germline V gene encodes CDR1 MNHNY and CDR2 SVGAGI (reference sequence). V lost 8 bases and J lost 4, with 11 bases in between. This CDR3 contains 13 residues. The CDR3 nucleotides are TGTGCCAGCTCAGGTGCCTTTAATGAAAAACTGTTTTTT. Its protein is CASSGAFNEKLFF.